The 6 T cell receptor beta chains below were found in one sample sequenced in a study of beta chain features in type 1 diabetes (dated by TCRdb to the late 2010s). The protocol used for the library was the immunoSEQ multiplex PCR assay. The entire isolated RNA was reverse transcribed using the High Capacity cDNA Reverse Transcription Kit, and thus expressed TCRB transcripts were sequenced. TCRdb's version of the immuneACCESS table is confined to in-frame rearrangements and falls short of the full clone set. An unresolved V gene accounts for under half of the shortfall where checked; the remainder is of unknown origin. This sample is represented by roughly 230,000 clones; more than 9% of them were singletons. Under 0.035% of the sample belongs to the ten largest clones. The specimen was naive CD4+ T cells from blood. The sample's cell subset or site label is to be understood as: true naive CD4+ T cells. These receptors were taken from a woman aged 18-35 years in good health.

The sample holds a few counts of this clone. This chain uses TRBV29-1 with TRBJ2-3, with D tentatively TRBD1 (5 bases). The CDR3 totals 12 residues. V dropped 7 bases and J dropped 6 bases, with 14 bases sitting between them. Germline CDR1 reads SQVTM; CDR2 reads ANQGSEA. The CDR3, as DNA: TGCAGCGGCGTCGTCGGACACGATACGCAGTATTTT. Amino acids: CSGVVGHDTQYF.

A few counts support this clone. The chain is built from TRBV6-5 and TRBJ2-6, with unresolved D. CDR3 size: 14 residues. Trimming shortened V by 5 bases and J by 2 bases, and 7 bases separated the two germline ends. Germline values: CDR1 MNHEY, CDR2 SVGAGI. The CDR3 is CASSTSPGANVLTF. The DNA of the CDR3 is TGTGCCAGCAGTACTTCACCTGGGGCCAACGTCCTGACTTTC.

This clone was seen more than once but under ten times. This CDR3 is CASSTPGQGPYEQYF. The CDR3 coding sequence is TGTGCCAGTTCGACCCCAGGACAGGGTCCCTACGAGCAGTACTTC. The rearrangement uses TRBV19 and TRBJ2-7, with 8 positions matching TRBD1. The CDR3 totals 15 residues. Germline V gene sequence: CDR1 LNHDA, CDR2 SQIVND (reference sequence). After removal of 8 bases from V and 2 bases from J, the junction contained 11 bases not matched to a gene. The variable domain in full, completed from reference TRBV19 and TRBJ2-7, reads DGGITQSPKYLFRKEGQNVTLSCEQNLNHDAMYWYRQDPGQGLRLIYYSQIVNDFQKGDIAEGYSVSREKKESFPLTVTSAQKNPTAFYLCASSTPGQGPYEQYFGPGTRLTVT.

V and J are TRBV2 and TRBJ2-1; tentative D call: TRBD1 (5 bases). Germline V gene data show CDR1 as SNHLY and CDR2 as FYNNEI. Trimming shortened V by 3 bases and J by 0 bases, and 18 bases separated the two germline ends. The CDR3 spans 18 residues. The CDR3 bases are TGTGCCAGCAGTGAGTCTAGGACATTCCAATCCTCCTACAATGAGCAGTTCTTC. Translation gives CASSESRTFQSSYNEQFF.

This clone was detected only a few times. The rearrangement joins TRBV19 to TRBJ2-1; D remains ambiguous. Germline CDR1 reads LNHDA; CDR2 reads SQIVND (reference sequence). Trimming shortened V by 1 base and J by 5 bases, and 6 bases separated the two germline ends. The CDR3 sequence is 13 residues long. CDR3 amino acids: CASSIGQNNEQFF. The CDR3 DNA sequence: TGTGCCAGTAGTATAGGGCAGAACAATGAGCAGTTCTTC.

The sample holds a few counts of this clone. The chain's CDR3 is CASSGSGGPDNEQFF. For the CDR3, the DNA is TGTGCCAGCAGTGGAAGCGGGGGGCCGGACAATGAGCAGTTCTTC. V usage is TRBV2 and J usage is TRBJ2-1, with 9 positions matching TRBD2. CDR3 length: 15 residues. Germline V CDR1 and CDR2: SNHLY, FYNNEI. V was clipped by 4 bases and J by 5 bases; unmatched bases: 6.